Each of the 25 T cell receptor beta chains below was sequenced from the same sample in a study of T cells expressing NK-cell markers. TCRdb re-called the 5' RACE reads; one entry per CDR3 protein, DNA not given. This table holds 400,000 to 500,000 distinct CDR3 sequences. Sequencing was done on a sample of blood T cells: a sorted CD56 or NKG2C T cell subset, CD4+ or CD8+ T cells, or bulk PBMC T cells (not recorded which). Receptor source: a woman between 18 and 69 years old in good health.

CDR3 protein: CASSPRAGSTYEQYF. V gene TRBV18 combines with J gene TRBJ2-7. Germline CDR1 and CDR2: KGHSH and LQKENI. The CDR3 is made up of 15 amino acids.

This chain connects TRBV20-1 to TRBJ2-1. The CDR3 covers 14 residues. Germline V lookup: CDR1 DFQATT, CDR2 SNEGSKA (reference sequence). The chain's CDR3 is CSALPTSPYNEQFF.

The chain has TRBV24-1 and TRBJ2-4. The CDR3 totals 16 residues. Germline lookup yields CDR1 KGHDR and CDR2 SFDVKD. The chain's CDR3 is CATSDLRTLAKNIQYF.

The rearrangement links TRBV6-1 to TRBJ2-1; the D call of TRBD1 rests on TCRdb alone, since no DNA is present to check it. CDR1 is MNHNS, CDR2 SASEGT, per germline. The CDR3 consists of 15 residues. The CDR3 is CASSPLSGGHNEQFF.

CDR3 loop: CSVHLGVYTEAFF. The genes are TRBV29-1 and TRBJ1-1; TCRdb proposes TRBD1, but this gene call is untestable without DNA. The CDR3 consists of 13 residues. Germline CDR1 reads SQVTM; CDR2 reads ANQGSEA.

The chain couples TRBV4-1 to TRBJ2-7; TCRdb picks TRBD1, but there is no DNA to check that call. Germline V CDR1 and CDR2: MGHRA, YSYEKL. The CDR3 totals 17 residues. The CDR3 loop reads CASSQDPTGSVSYEQYF.

CDR3 sequence reads: CASSPFGRRSNSPLHF. The J gene is TRBJ1-6, the V gene TRBV3-1. Per germline, CDR1 LGHDT and CDR2 YNNKEL (reference sequence). This CDR3 contains 16 residues.

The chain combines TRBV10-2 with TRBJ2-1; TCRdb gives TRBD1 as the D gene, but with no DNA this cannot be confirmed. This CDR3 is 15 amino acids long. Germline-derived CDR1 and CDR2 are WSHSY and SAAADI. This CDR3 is CASRFRGFSYNEQFF.

Here the CDR3 reads CSARDSQRGSYEQYF. The chain couples TRBV20-1 to TRBJ2-7. CDR3 length equals 15 residues. Germline loops: CDR1 DFQATT, CDR2 SNEGSKA (reference sequence).

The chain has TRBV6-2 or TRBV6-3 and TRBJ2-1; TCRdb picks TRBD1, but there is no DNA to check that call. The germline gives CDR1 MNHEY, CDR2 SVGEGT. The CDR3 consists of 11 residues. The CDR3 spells CASRTGAEQFF.

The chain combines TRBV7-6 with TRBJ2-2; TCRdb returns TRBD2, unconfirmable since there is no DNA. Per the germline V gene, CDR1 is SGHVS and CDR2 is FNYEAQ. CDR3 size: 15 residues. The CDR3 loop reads CASSLGASLGGELFF. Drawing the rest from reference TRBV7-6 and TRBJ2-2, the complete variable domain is GAGVSQSPRYKVTKRGQDVALRCDPISGHVSLYWYRQALGQGPEFLTYFNYEAQQDKSGLPNDRFSAERPEGSISTLTIQRTEQRDSAMYRCASSLGASLGGELFFGEGSRLTVL.

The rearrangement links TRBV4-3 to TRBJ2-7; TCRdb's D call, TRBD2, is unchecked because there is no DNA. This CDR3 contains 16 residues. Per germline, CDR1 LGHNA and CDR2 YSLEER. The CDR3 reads CASSHAAAAAKYEQYF.

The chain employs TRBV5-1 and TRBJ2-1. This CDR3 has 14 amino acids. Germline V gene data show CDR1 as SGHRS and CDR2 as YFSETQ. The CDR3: CASSLVANYNEQFF.

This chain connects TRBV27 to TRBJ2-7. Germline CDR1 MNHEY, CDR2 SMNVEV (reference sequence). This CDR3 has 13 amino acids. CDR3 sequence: CASSLHGSYEQYF.

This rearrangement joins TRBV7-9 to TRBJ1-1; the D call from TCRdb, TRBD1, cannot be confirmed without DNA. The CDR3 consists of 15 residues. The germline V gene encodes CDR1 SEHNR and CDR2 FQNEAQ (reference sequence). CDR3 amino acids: CASSYAGGAGTEAFF.

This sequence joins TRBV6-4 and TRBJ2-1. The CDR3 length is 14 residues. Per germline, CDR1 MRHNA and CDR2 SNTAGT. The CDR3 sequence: CASSEQSSYNEQFF.

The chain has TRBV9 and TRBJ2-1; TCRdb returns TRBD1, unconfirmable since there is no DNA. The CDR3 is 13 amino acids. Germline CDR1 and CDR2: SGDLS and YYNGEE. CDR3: CASSADRDHEQFF. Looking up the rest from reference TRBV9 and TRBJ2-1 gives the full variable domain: DSGVTQTPKHLITATGQRVTLRCSPRSGDLSVYWYQQSLDQGLQFLIQYYNGEERAKGNILERFSAQQFPDLHSELNLSSLELGDSALYFCASSADRDHEQFFGPGTRLTVL.

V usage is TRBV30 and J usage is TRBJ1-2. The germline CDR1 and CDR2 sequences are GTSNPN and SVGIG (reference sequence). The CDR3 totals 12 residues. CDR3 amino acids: CAWIEGYYGYTF. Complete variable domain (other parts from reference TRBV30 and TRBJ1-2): SQTIHQWPATLVQPVGSPLSLECTVEGTSNPNLYWYRQAAGRGLQLLFYSVGIGQISSEVPQNLSASRPQDRQFILSSKKLLLSDSGFYLCAWIEGYYGYTFGSGTRLTVV.

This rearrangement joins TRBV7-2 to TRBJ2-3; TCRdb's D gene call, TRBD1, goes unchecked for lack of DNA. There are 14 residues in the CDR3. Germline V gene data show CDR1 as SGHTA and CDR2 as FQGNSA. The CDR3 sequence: CASSLAWGGDTQYF.

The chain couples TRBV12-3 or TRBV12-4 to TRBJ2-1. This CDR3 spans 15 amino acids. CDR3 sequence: CASSIGRRSYNEQFF.

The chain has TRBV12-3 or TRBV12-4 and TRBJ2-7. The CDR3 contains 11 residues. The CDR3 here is CASRRHDEQYF.

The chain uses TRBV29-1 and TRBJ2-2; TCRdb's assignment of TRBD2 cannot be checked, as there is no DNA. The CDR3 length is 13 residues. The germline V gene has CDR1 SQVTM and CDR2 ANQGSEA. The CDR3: CSVAGVHTGELFF.

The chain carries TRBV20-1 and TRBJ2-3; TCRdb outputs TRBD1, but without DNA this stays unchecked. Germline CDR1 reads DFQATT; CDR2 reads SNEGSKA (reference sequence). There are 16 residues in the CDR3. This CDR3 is CSARDLLRGGTDTQYF.

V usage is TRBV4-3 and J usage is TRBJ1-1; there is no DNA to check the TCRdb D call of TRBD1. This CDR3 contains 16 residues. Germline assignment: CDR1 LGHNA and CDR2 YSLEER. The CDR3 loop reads CASSPKDRGGNTEAFF.

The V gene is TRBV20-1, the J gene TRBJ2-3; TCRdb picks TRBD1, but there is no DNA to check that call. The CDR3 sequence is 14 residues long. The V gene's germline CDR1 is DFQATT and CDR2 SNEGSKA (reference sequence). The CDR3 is CSARDPPGTDTQYF.